The 8 T cell receptor beta chains given below trace back to one sample, sequenced in a study of T cells after posttransplantation cyclophosphamide. This table comes from immunoSEQ multiplex PCR, and its TCRdb copy is limited to in-frame clones, with some not included. This table holds roughly 2,600 clones with no singletons; the top ten claim 15% to 20%. A marrow graft followed busulfan-fludarabine conditioning, with cyclophosphamide on days +3 and +4. This sample comprised PBMCs, obtained 30 days after allogeneic stem cell transplant with posttransplant cyclophosphamide. The receptor set was obtained from a female patient in her 60s who received an allogeneic stem cell transplant from an unrelated donor, was CMV-positive, and had acute GVHD only. The graft donor may be the source of some T cells.

This clone was observed at least ten times. The chain employs TRBV24-1 and TRBJ1-5, with TRBD1 matching over 7 bases. The CDR3 loop spans 13 amino acids. From germline, CDR1 is KGHDR and CDR2 SFDVKD. After removal of 5 bases from V and 7 bases from J, the junction contained 4 bases not matched to a gene. The CDR3 bases are TGTGCCACCAGTGCAGGGGGTTTCCAGCCCCAGCATTTT. It is translated as CATSAGGFQPQHF.

This clone has at least ten counts. The chain joins TRBV5-4 to TRBJ2-5, with 7 positions matching TRBD1. The germline gives CDR1 SGHNT, CDR2 YYREEE (reference sequence). V trimming: 4 bases; J trimming: 2 bases; junction bases outside the gene matches: 5. The CDR3 sequence is 14 residues long. DNA of the CDR3: TGTGCCAGCAGCCTAACAGGGGTTCAAGAGACCCAGTACTTC. Its translation: CASSLTGVQETQYF.

This clone was counted many times. The V and J genes are TRBV12-3 or TRBV12-4 and TRBJ2-3, with 9 bases aligning to TRBD2. The CDR3 contains 14 residues. J lost 6 bases, V lost 3 bases, and 4 bases had no gene match. CDR3 in amino acids: CASSLRGGQDTQYF. The DNA of the CDR3 is TGTGCCAGCAGTTTGCGGGGGGGCCAGGATACGCAGTATTTT.

This clone has ten or more counts. The chain has TRBV28 and TRBJ2-7, with TRBD2 identical over 11 bases. Trimming removed 6 bases from V and 0 bases from J; junction bases left unmatched: 1. This CDR3 is built from 14 residues. Germline-derived CDR1 and CDR2 are MDHEN and SYDVKM. The CDR3 region has the DNA TGTGCCAGCAGAACTAGCGGGAGCTCCTACGAGCAGTACTTC. This translates into CASRTSGSSYEQYF.

Relative to its sample, this clone is medium-sized. The chain joins TRBV2 to TRBJ2-1; the D gene is possibly TRBD2 (6 bases). The CDR3 spans 15 residues. Trimming left V 6 bases short and J 3 bases short, with 15 bases between. Germline CDR1 SNHLY, CDR2 FYNNEI. For the CDR3, the DNA is TGTGCCAGCAGCACAGGACTATTACTCTACAATGAGCAGTTCTTC. Protein product: CASSTGLLLYNEQFF.

This clone was counted at least ten times. The chain carries TRBV18 and TRBJ2-6; a possible D gene is TRBD1 (6 bases). V lost 5 bases and J lost 1, with 15 bases in between. The CDR3 runs to 17 residues. Germline assignment: CDR1 KGHSH and CDR2 LQKENI. The CDR3 bases are TGTGCCAGCTCAGCCATATCAGGGGAATCTGGGGCCAACGTCCTGACTTTC. It encodes CASSAISGESGANVLTF.

In this sample, this clone is medium-sized (0.01 to 0.1%). The chain joins TRBV10-3 to TRBJ2-1; 14 nucleotides line up with TRBD2. The CDR3 has 17 amino acids. Germline-derived CDR1 and CDR2 are ENHRY and SYGVKD. V shed 2 bases and J 8 bases; nucleotides not matched to a gene: 8. The CDR3 DNA sequence: TGTGCCATCAGTGAGGGGACTAGCGGGAGTGGTGGGTATGAGCAGTTCTTC. Protein sequence: CAISEGTSGSGGYEQFF.

This clone is labeled as medium-sized. The J gene is TRBJ1-1, the V gene TRBV6-2 or TRBV6-3, with 8 bases aligning to TRBD1. The trim removed 7 bases at V and 1 base at J, leaving 11 bases unmatched. CDR1 MNHEY and CDR2 SVGEGT come from the germline V gene. There are 16 residues in the CDR3. Written as DNA, the CDR3 is TGTGCCAGCAATCCTACAGGGGGGCGAGGGAACACTGAAGCTTTCTTT. Its protein product is CASNPTGGRGNTEAFF.